The source of this T cell receptor (beta chain) is a study of identical twins. Overall study findings and caveats: A lower insertion count was a feature of abundant cord blood beta clonotypes, with no such feature in memory repertoires. The same donors were not followed; conclusions instead depended on cross-sectional statistical analysis.

Each cDNA held unique molecular identifiers, and template switching gave it a universal primer site. From the 5' RACE reads, TCRdb called clonotypes with MiXCR, one entry per CDR3 protein. The table has more than 200,000 distinct CDR3 sequences, 11% to 15% seen once; the top ten hold approximately 8.2%. This clonotype was picked up a small number of times. Its antigen is unknown. The CDR3 is 15 residues long. V lost 7 bases to trimming and J lost 2 bases; unmatched junction nucleotides: 4. CDR1 SEHNR and CDR2 FQNEAQ come from the germline V gene (reference sequence). Among all donors, each was a healthy Caucasian.

The clonotype was recovered from a woman aged 18-30 years in good health. Source material: memory (CD45RO+) T cells sorted from blood. The gene calls are TRBV7-9 and TRBJ2-3; 12 nucleotides align to TRBD2. The CDR3 spells CASTTSGRPTDTQYF. CDR3 coding DNA: TGTGCCAGCACTACTAGCGGGAGGCCCACAGATACGCAGTATTTT.